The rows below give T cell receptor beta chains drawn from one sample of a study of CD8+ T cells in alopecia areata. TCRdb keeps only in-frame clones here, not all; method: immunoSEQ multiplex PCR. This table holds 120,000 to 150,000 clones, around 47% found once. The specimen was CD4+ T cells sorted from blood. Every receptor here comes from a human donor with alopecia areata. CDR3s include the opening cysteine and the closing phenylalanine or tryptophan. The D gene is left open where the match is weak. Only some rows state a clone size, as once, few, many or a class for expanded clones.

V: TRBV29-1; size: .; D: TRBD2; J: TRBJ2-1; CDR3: CSVDTSGVYNEQFF; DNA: TGCAGCGTTGATACTAGCGGAGTTTACAATGAGCAGTTCTTC
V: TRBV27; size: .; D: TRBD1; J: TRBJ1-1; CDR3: CASRKQGVTWENTEAFF; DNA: TGTGCCAGCAGGAAACAGGGGGTAACGTGGGAGAACACTGAAGCTTTCTTT
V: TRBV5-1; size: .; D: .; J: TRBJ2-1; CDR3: CASREGSYNEQFF; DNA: TGCGCCAGCAGAGAGGGGTCCTACAATGAGCAGTTCTTC
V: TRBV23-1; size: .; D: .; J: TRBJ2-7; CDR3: CASGSGADSYEQYF; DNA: TGCGCCAGCGGCTCAGGAGCCGACTCCTACGAGCAGTACTTC
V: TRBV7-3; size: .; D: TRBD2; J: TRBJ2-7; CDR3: CASSLGGLAGFEQYF; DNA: TGTGCCAGCAGCCTGGGAGGACTAGCGGGATTCGAGCAGTACTTC
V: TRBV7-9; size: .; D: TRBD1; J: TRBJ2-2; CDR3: CASRPKPQGATGELFF; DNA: TGTGCCAGCAGACCCAAGCCCCAGGGGGCGACAGGGGAGCTGTTTTTT
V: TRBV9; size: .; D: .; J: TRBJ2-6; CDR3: CASSVNGANVLTF; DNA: TGTGCCAGCAGCGTAAATGGGGCCAACGTCCTGACTTTC
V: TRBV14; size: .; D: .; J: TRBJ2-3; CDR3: CASSLTGDTQYF; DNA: TGTGCCAGCAGTCTTACAGGGGATACGCAGTATTTT
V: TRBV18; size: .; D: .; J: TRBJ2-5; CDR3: CASTLTGIQETQYF; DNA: TGTGCCAGCACGCTAACAGGGATCCAAGAGACCCAGTACTTC
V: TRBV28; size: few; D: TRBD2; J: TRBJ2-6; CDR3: CATREGSGANVLTF; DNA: TGTGCCACCAGGGAGGGCTCTGGGGCCAACGTCCTGACTTTC
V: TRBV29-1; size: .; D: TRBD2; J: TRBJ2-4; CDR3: CSVAPRLLAGVPGAKNIQYF; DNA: TGCAGCGTTGCCCCCAGACTACTAGCGGGAGTCCCTGGGGCCAAAAACATTCAGTACTTC
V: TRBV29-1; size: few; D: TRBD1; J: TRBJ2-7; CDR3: CSVGTGMRYEQYF; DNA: TGCAGCGTCGGGACAGGGATGAGGTACGAGCAGTACTTC
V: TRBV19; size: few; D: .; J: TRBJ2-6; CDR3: CASSIGQKANVLTF; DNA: TGTGCCAGTAGTATTGGGCAAAAGGCCAACGTCCTGACTTTC
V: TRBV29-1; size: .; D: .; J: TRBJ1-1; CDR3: CSVRQTLYTEAFF; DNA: TGCAGCGTGCGCCAGACTTTGTACACTGAAGCTTTCTTT
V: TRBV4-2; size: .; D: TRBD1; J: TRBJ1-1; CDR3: CASSQEAGQVNTEAFF; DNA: TGTGCCAGCAGCCAAGAAGCGGGACAGGTTAACACTGAAGCTTTCTTT
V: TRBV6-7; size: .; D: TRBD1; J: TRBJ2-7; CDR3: CASTLDRDLYEQYF; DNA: TGTGCCAGCACATTGGACAGGGACCTCTACGAGCAGTACTTC
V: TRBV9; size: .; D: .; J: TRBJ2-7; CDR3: CASSVGSMSYEQYF; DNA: TGTGCCAGCAGCGTAGGTAGCATGAGCTACGAGCAGTACTTC
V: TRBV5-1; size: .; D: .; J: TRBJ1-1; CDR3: CASSLEPGAAAEAFF; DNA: TGCGCCAGCAGCTTGGAACCAGGGGCAGCGGCTGAAGCTTTCTTT
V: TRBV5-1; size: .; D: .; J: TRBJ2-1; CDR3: CASSFGPGAYNEQFF; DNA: TGCGCCAGCAGCTTTGGTCCAGGAGCCTACAATGAGCAGTTCTTC
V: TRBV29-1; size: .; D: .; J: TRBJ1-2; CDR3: CSVGFRQARGYTF; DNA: TGCAGCGTTGGTTTCCGACAGGCCCGGGGCTACACCTTC
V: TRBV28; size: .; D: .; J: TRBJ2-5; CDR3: CASSLWGGETQYF; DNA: TGTGCCAGCAGTTTATGGGGGGGAGAGACCCAGTACTTC
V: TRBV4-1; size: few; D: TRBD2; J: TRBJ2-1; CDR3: CASTSQREILGEQFF; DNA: TGCGCCAGCACGTCCCAGCGGGAGATATTGGGTGAGCAGTTCTTC
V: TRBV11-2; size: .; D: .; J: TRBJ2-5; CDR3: CASSLPAGMQGGETQYF; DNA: TGTGCCAGCAGCTTACCGGCGGGAATGCAGGGAGGAGAGACCCAGTACTTC
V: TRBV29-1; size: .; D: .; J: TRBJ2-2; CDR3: CSVTPGTGELFF; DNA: TGCAGCGTAACCCCCGGGACAGGGGAGCTGTTTTTT
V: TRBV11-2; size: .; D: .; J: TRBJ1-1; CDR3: CASSLFPGRTLNTEAFF; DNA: TGTGCCAGCAGCCTGTTCCCGGGACGGACGCTGAACACTGAAGCTTTCTTT
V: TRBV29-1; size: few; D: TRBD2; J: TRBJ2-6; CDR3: CSVLSGSSGANVLTF; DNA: TGCAGCGTCCTTAGCGGGAGTTCTGGGGCCAACGTCCTGACTTTC
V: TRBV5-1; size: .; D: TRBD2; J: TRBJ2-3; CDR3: CASSPRLAGVPDTQYF; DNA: TGCGCCAGCAGCCCCAGACTAGCGGGAGTCCCAGATACGCAGTATTTT
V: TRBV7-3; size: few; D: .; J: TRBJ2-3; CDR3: CASSSQGPDTQYF; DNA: TGTGCCAGCAGCTCCCAGGGCCCAGATACGCAGTATTTT
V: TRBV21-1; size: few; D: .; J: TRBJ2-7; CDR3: CASSKVRGYEQYF; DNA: TGTGCCAGCAGCAAAGTTCGAGGCTACGAGCAGTACTTC
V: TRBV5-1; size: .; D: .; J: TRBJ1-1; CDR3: CASTSDPGTEAFF; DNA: TGCGCCAGCACCTCAGATCCAGGAACTGAAGCTTTCTTT
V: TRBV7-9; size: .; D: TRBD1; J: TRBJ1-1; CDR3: CASSPPGQGTPEAFF; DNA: TGTGCCAGCAGCCCACCGGGACAGGGGACGCCTGAAGCTTTCTTT
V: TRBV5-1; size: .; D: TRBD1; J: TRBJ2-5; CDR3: CASSPGGQLTQYF; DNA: TGCGCCAGCAGCCCTGGGGGACAGCTGACCCAGTACTTC
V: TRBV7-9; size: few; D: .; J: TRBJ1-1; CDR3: CASSSEMSTEAFF; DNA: TGTGCCAGCAGCTCGGAAATGAGCACTGAAGCTTTCTTT